Listed below are T cell receptor beta chains from one sample, sequenced in a study of blood T cell repertoires in COVID-19. Generated by immunoSEQ multiplex PCR, the TCRdb table keeps only in-frame clones and is missing some. The sample has fewer than 500,000 clones; roughly 90% are singletons. The sample taken for sequencing was peripheral blood. The receptors derive from a young woman with acute or convalescent COVID-19. Each CDR3 is given with its conserved first and last residue. The order of the fields is J gene, V gene, D gene, CDR3 length, clone size, CDR3 DNA, CDR3 protein. The D gene is left open where the match is weak. Clone size is shown for a subset of rows, as once, few, many or a class of expanded clone.

TRBJ2-3 TRBV24-1 - 12 once TGTGCCACCAGGGGGAGCGGGGATACGCAGTATTTT CATRGSGDTQYF
TRBJ2-1 TRBV3-1/TRBV3-2 TRBD1 16 - TGTGCCAGCAGCCAAGATGTAGGGGGCCCTCTGGGTGAGCAGTTCTTC CASSQDVGGPLGEQFF
TRBJ2-5 TRBV24-1 TRBD1 16 - TGTGCCACCAGTGACTCACCAGGGACAGGGGGAGAGACCCAGTACTTC CATSDSPGTGGETQYF
TRBJ2-7 TRBV19 TRBD1 14 - TGTGCCAGTAGTATGACAGGGGGTGTTAACGAGCAGTACTTC CASSMTGGVNEQYF
TRBJ2-1 TRBV9 TRBD2 15 - TGTGCCAGCAGCGAAAGCGGGGGGACAAGCGCTGAGCAGTTCTTC CASSESGGTSAEQFF
TRBJ2-2 TRBV29-1 TRBD1 13 - TGCAGCGTGCGGCAGGGGGATACCGGGGAGCTGTTTTTT CSVRQGDTGELFF
TRBJ1-1 TRBV6-1 - 16 - TGTGCCAGCAGTGAACAAGTCCTAGGGGGGAACACTGAAGCTTTCTTT CASSEQVLGGNTEAFF
TRBJ2-1 TRBV19 TRBD2 18 - TGTGCCAGTAGATCTAGCGGGGGAAGCAGGAGCTCCTACAATGAGCAGTTCTTC CASRSSGGSRSSYNEQFF
TRBJ1-1 TRBV19 - 14 - TGTGCCAGTACGGGGGATCGGATGAACACTGAAGCTTTCTTT CASTGDRMNTEAFF
TRBJ1-5 TRBV7-8 - 15 - TGTGCCAGCAGCTTAGTTGTCCAGGCCATTGGACCCCAGCATTTT CASSLVVQAIGPQHF
TRBJ1-1 TRBV6-5 TRBD1 14 - TGTGCCAGCAGTACCGGGACAGGGTCCCCTGAAGCTTTCTTT CASSTGTGSPEAFF
TRBJ1-6 TRBV30 TRBD1 14 - TGTGCCTGGAGTAGGGGGCGAGATAATTCACCCCTCCACTTT CAWSRGRDNSPLHF
TRBJ1-2 TRBV7-9 TRBD1 15 - TGTGCCAGCAGCGGGAGAACAGGGGGCTCGGAAGGCTACACCTTC CASSGRTGGSEGYTF
TRBJ2-2 TRBV7-3 - 15 once TGTGCCAGCAGCCCCTTAATTTCGAACACCGGGGAGCTGTTTTTT CASSPLISNTGELFF
TRBJ2-5 TRBV7-8 TRBD2 16 - TGTGCCAGCAGCCTCCAACGACTAGCGGGTCTAGAGACCCAGTACTTC CASSLQRLAGLETQYF
TRBJ2-3 TRBV2 - 16 - TGTGCCAGCAGTGCCCGGGACATAGGGAACTCAGATACGCAGTATTTT CASSARDIGNSDTQYF
TRBJ1-3 TRBV30 TRBD1 18 - TGTGCCTGGAGGATCCGGGACAGGGGGCGAGATGCTGGAAACACCATATATTTT CAWRIRDRGRDAGNTIYF
TRBJ1-6 TRBV20-1 - 15 once TGCAGTGCTAGTAAGTTGGGCAGGGTATCGTCACCCCTCCACTTT CSASKLGRVSSPLHF
TRBJ2-2 TRBV9 - 15 - TGTGCCAGCAGCGCGGACAGTGGTAGGACCGGGGAGCTGTTTTTT CASSADSGRTGELFF
TRBJ2-3 TRBV7-2 - 13 - TGTGCCAGATCTCTAGCTAGGACAGATACGCAGTATTTT CARSLARTDTQYF
TRBJ1-5 TRBV19 - 15 - TGTGCCAGTAGTACGTCAGGGTATAGCAATCAGCCCCAGCATTTT CASSTSGYSNQPQHF
TRBJ2-3 TRBV4-1 TRBD1 15 - TGCGCCAGCAGCCAAGTGTGGCAGGGGGCCTATACGCAGTATTTT CASSQVWQGAYTQYF
TRBJ2-3 TRBV2 - 15 - TGTGCCAGCAGGAGACTAGAAATCCTGGAAGATACGCAGTATTTT CASRRLEILEDTQYF
TRBJ1-2 TRBV5-8 TRBD1 14 - TGTGCCAGCAGGGTGAGACAGGGTGCATTAGGCTACACCTTC CASRVRQGALGYTF
TRBJ2-1 TRBV19 - 15 - TGTGCCAGTAGTATAGATGGAGACCGTATCAATGAGCAGTTCTTC CASSIDGDRINEQFF
TRBJ1-6 TRBV5-1 - 16 few TGCGCCAGCAGCTTGGCTTCGACAGTATATAATTCACCCCTCCACTTT CASSLASTVYNSPLHF
TRBJ2-1 TRBV7-9 TRBD1 14 - TGTGCCAGCAGCTTCGGACAGGGTATGAGAGAGCAGTTCTTC CASSFGQGMREQFF
TRBJ2-1 TRBV21-1 - 16 once TGTGCCAGCAGCAGGGGTGGAACTAGCGGGGGGGATGAGCAGTTCTTC CASSRGGTSGGDEQFF
TRBJ2-7 TRBV19 TRBD2 14 - TGTGCCAGTAGCGCGCTAGCGGGGGGCTACGAGCAGTACTTC CASSALAGGYEQYF
TRBJ2-1 TRBV19 TRBD2 17 - TGTGCCAGTAGTCCGGGGGGACTAGCGGGACACTACAATGAGCAGTTCTTC CASSPGGLAGHYNEQFF
TRBJ2-7 TRBV27 - 16 - TGTGCCAGCAGCCCCCCCCCGGGCAGGGGATCCTGGGAGCAGTACTTC CASSPPPGRGSWEQYF
TRBJ2-5 TRBV14 TRBD1 16 few TGTGCCAGCAGCCAACGACCTGGGACAGGGGAAGAGACCCAGTACTTC CASSQRPGTGEETQYF
TRBJ2-5 TRBV28 - 12 - TGTGCCAGCAGTCACTCGGGGGAGACCCAGTACTTC CASSHSGETQYF
TRBJ2-7 TRBV5-1 TRBD2 18 - TGCGCCAGCAGCTTGGCTTTTTTAGGTACGGGAGGCTCCTACGAGCAGTACTTC CASSLAFLGTGGSYEQYF
TRBJ1-2 TRBV14 - 14 once TGTGCCAGCAGACAAAGACAGGTATGGTATGGCTACACCTTC CASRQRQVWYGYTF
TRBJ2-7 TRBV27 - 15 - TGTGCCAGTAGAACCGGGATCCCCCCCACCTACGAGCAGTACTTC CASRTGIPPTYEQYF
TRBJ1-5 TRBV28 - 16 - TGTGCCAGCCGAAGGGGGGGTCGCGCCGGCAATCAGCCCCAGCATTTT CASRRGGRAGNQPQHF
TRBJ2-7 TRBV6-1 TRBD1 15 - TGTGCCAGCAGTGAAATTGTGACAGGGGGTAACGAGCAGTACTTC CASSEIVTGGNEQYF
TRBJ2-1 TRBV10-2 - 13 once TGCGCCAGCGGGGCCAGCTCCTACAATGAGCAGTTCTTC CASGASSYNEQFF
TRBJ1-1 TRBV10-3 - 11 - TGTGCCATCAGTGGGGGCGATGAAGCTTTCTTT CAISGGDEAFF
TRBJ1-2 TRBV5-6 - 14 - TGTGCCAGCAGCCTGACGGGAGTTAACTATGGCTACACCTTC CASSLTGVNYGYTF
TRBJ2-3 TRBV5-1 TRBD2 18 - TGCGCCAGCAGCTTGGGCAGGACTAGCGGGGAACTCACAGATACGCAGTATTTT CASSLGRTSGELTDTQYF
TRBJ2-5 TRBV20-1 - 14 few TGCAGTGCTAGTAGTCCGACTCTCCAAGAGACCCAGTACTTC CSASSPTLQETQYF
TRBJ2-3 TRBV5-1 TRBD2 14 - TGCGCCAGCCGTTCGGGGGGAGGCACAGATACGCAGTATTTT CASRSGGGTDTQYF
TRBJ2-7 TRBV7-9 TRBD1 13 - TGTGCCAGCCTAGGGGACAGTCTATACGAGCAGTACTTC CASLGDSLYEQYF
TRBJ2-6 TRBV19 - 16 - TGTGCCAGTAGTATGATGACAAGCTCTGGGGCCAACGTCCTGACTTTC CASSMMTSSGANVLTF
TRBJ2-5 TRBV7-2 TRBD2 16 - TGTGCCAGCAGCTTTCCGACTAGCGGGGGGTCGGAGACCCAGTACTTC CASSFPTSGGSETQYF
TRBJ1-1 TRBV18 - 16 few TGTGCCAGCTCACCACAAGCTGACCCAGGGGACACTGAAGCTTTCTTT CASSPQADPGDTEAFF
TRBJ2-1 TRBV6-5 TRBD1 15 - TGTGCCAGCAGGAGGGGGCAACAGACTTACAATGAGCAGTTCTTC CASRRGQQTYNEQFF
TRBJ1-1 TRBV2 - 15 - TGTGCCAGCAGTTCCCAGACAGGAGTGAACACTGAAGCTTTCTTT CASSSQTGVNTEAFF
TRBJ2-1 TRBV14 TRBD2 15 - TGTGCCAGCAGCCAAGGCGGGGGGGTCTACAATGAGCAGTTCTTC CASSQGGGVYNEQFF
TRBJ1-1 TRBV6-5 - 13 - TGTGCCAGCAGTTACAGGGAGTACACTGAAGCTTTCTTT CASSYREYTEAFF
TRBJ2-5 TRBV2 TRBD1 14 - TGTGCCAGCAGGCCGGACAGGGGGGCAGAGACCCAGTACTTC CASRPDRGAETQYF
TRBJ2-5 TRBV4-1 TRBD1 16 few TGCGCCAGCAGCCATACACAACAGGGGCCTCGGGAGACCCAGTACTTC CASSHTQQGPRETQYF
TRBJ2-2 TRBV2 TRBD2 14 - TGTGCCAGCAGCGCGGGACTACACACCGGGGAGCTGTTTTTT CASSAGLHTGELFF
TRBJ2-7 TRBV30 TRBD1 13 - TGTGCCTGGAGCCGAGGGACAGCCTACGAGCAGTACTTC CAWSRGTAYEQYF
TRBJ2-7 TRBV28 TRBD1 16 - TGTGCCAGCAGTTTCTCGACAGGGACACTCCTATACGAGCAGTACTTC CASSFSTGTLLYEQYF
TRBJ2-4 TRBV6-2/TRBV6-3 - 14 few TGTGCCAGCAGTCAAACAGGGTTGAGGAACATTCAGTACTTC CASSQTGLRNIQYF